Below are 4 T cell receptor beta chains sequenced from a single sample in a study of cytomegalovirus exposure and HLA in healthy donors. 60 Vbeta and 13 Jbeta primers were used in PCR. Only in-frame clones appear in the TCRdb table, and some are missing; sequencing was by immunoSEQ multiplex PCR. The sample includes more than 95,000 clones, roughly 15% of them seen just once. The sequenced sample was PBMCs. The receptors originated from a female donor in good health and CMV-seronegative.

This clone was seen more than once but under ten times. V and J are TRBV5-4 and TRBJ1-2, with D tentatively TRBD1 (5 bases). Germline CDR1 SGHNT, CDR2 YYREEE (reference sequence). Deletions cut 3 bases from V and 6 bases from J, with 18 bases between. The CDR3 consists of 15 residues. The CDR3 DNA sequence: TGTGCCAGCAGCTCTACAGGAATGGCATGGGATGGCTACACCTTC. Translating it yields CASSSTGMAWDGYTF.

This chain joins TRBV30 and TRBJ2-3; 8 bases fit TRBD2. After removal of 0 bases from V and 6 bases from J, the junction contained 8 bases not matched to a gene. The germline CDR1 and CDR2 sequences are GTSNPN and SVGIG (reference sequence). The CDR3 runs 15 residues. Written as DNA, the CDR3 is TGTGCCTGGAGTGTATTGAGCGGGAGATCCGATACGCAGTATTTT. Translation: CAWSVLSGRSDTQYF.

The CDR3 sequence: CASSFRRVQPQHF. The CDR3 DNA reads TGTGCCAGCAGTTTCCGCAGGGTTCAGCCCCAGCATTTT. The chain employs TRBV28 and TRBJ1-5; D is possibly TRBD1 (5 bases). The V gene lost 3 bases and the J gene lost 6 bases, with 9 bases spanning the gap. Germline assignment: CDR1 MDHEN and CDR2 SYDVKM. CDR3 length equals 13 residues.

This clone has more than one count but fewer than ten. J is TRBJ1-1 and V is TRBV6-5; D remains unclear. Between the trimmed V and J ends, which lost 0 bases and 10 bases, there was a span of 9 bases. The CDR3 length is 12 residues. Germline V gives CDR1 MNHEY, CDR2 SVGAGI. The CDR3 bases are TGTGCCAGCAGTTACTCGGGGAGCGGAGCTTTCTTT. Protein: CASSYSGSGAFF.